The 21 T cell receptor beta chains below all came from one sample that was sequenced in a study of blood T cell repertoires in COVID-19. Produced via immunoSEQ multiplex PCR; TCRdb's table is partial and in-frame only. The data contain around 250,000 clones, approximately 85% of them singletons. Source material: peripheral blood. Receptors were obtained from an elderly woman with COVID-19, enrolled during active disease.

V and J are TRBV2 and TRBJ2-2; 8 bases line up with TRBD1. Germline V lookup: CDR1 SNHLY, CDR2 FYNNEI. This CDR3 spans 14 amino acids. After removal of 7 bases from V and 1 base from J, the junction contained 2 bases not matched to a gene. The CDR3 region is CASIGTGNTGELFF. The CDR3 DNA follows: TGTGCCAGCATAGGGACAGGGAACACCGGGGAGCTGTTTTTT.

The rearrangement joins TRBV5-1 to TRBJ1-1; D is perhaps TRBD1 (5 bases). Per the germline V gene, CDR1 is SGHRS and CDR2 is YFSETQ. CDR3 length: 14 residues. Trimming removed 2 bases at V and 0 bases at J, with 8 bases between. CDR3 sequence (DNA): TGCGCCAGCAGCTTATGGGGGGTGAACACTGAAGCTTTCTTT. It encodes CASSLWGVNTEAFF.

This clone was counted between two and nine times. The chain joins TRBV6-5 to TRBJ1-2; a possible D gene is TRBD1 (6 bases). Germline V lookup: CDR1 MNHEY, CDR2 SVGAGI. Between the trimmed V and J ends, which lost 0 bases and 5 bases, there was a span of 7 bases. The CDR3 contains 13 residues. The CDR3 nucleotides are TGTGCCAGCAGTTACTCGAGGGGGTATGGCTACACCTTC. Its translation is CASSYSRGYGYTF.

V gene TRBV10-3 combines with J gene TRBJ1-2; 10 bases map to TRBD1. CDR3 length: 17 residues. The germline V gene encodes CDR1 ENHRY and CDR2 SYGVKD. V was pared by 5 bases and J by 8 bases, with 17 bases of the junction left unmatched. For the CDR3, the DNA is TGTGCCATCAGTAGGATATCCCCGGACAGGGGGGAGAGCGGCTACACCTTC. Amino acids: CAISRISPDRGESGYTF.

In this sample, this clone turned up a few times. The chain combines TRBV5-1 with TRBJ1-4, with 9 bases identical to TRBD1. The CDR3 spans 17 residues. The germline gives CDR1 SGHRS, CDR2 YFSETQ. V lost 4 bases to trimming and J lost 8 bases; unmatched junction nucleotides: 15. CDR3 loop: CASSPNPGQGGGEKLFF. CDR3 sequence (DNA): TGCGCCAGCAGCCCGAATCCGGGACAGGGTGGAGGGGAAAAACTGTTTTTT.

This chain connects TRBV2 to TRBJ1-1, with no clear D. The V gene lost 6 bases and the J gene lost 5 bases, with 16 bases spanning the gap. The CDR3 spans 14 residues. Germline values: CDR1 SNHLY, CDR2 FYNNEI. CDR3 bases: TGTGCCAGCAGCCTCGGCGGGGTTCGGACTGAAGCTTTCTTT. Its protein product is CASSLGGVRTEAFF.

This chain uses TRBV28 with TRBJ2-1; 7 bases are a match to TRBD2. Germline V CDR1 and CDR2: MDHEN, SYDVKM. Trimming at V came to 3 bases and at J to 0 bases, leaving 5 bases not matched to a gene. This CDR3 is built from 16 residues. The CDR3 protein is CASSLGGQHSYNEQFF. CDR3 nucleotide sequence: TGTGCCAGCAGTTTGGGAGGGCAACACTCCTACAATGAGCAGTTCTTC.

This chain uses TRBV2 with TRBJ1-5; TRBD1 agrees at 11 bases. Trimming cost V 6 bases and J 3 bases; bases outside gene matches: 13. Germline assignment: CDR1 SNHLY and CDR2 FYNNEI. The CDR3 loop spans 18 amino acids. CDR3 protein: CASRTLRDRGADNQPQHF. CDR3 coding DNA: TGTGCCAGCAGGACTCTCCGGGACAGGGGGGCCGACAATCAGCCCCAGCATTTT.

The gene calls are TRBV18 and TRBJ2-1, with D maybe TRBD1 (6 bases). Germline lookup yields CDR1 KGHSH and CDR2 LQKENI. Trimming removed 5 bases at V and 4 bases at J, with 12 bases between. The CDR3 totals 14 residues. The CDR3 sequence is CASSLSGVYNEQFF. The DNA for the CDR3 is TGTGCCAGCTCATTGTCAGGGGTATACAATGAGCAGTTCTTC.

The chain links TRBV7-6 to TRBJ2-3, with TRBD1 matching 8 bases. The trim removed 5 bases at V and 3 bases at J, leaving 10 bases unmatched. Per the germline V gene, CDR1 is SGHVS and CDR2 is FNYEAQ. The length of the CDR3 is 16 residues. CDR3 in amino acids: CASSKDREGGTDTQYF. The DNA of the CDR3 is TGTGCCAGCAGCAAGGACAGGGAAGGAGGGACAGATACGCAGTATTTT.

This clone was found a few times. V is TRBV3-1 (or the pseudogene TRBV3-2) and J is TRBJ1-4, with D maybe TRBD1 (5 bases). Germline V gene lookup returns CDR1 LGHDT and CDR2 YNNKEL (reference sequence). Trimming took 0 bases from V and 8 from J, leaving 10 bases between them. The CDR3 totals 14 residues. CDR3 protein: CASSQDLGGEKLFF. The CDR3 nucleotides read TGTGCCAGCAGCCAAGATCTCGGGGGGGAAAAACTGTTTTTT.

This chain links TRBV5-1 with TRBJ2-7, with 8 bases matching TRBD1. The CDR3 contains 13 residues. V lost 6 bases, J lost 3 bases, and 5 bases stayed unmatched. Germline loops: CDR1 SGHRS, CDR2 YFSETQ. CDR3 amino acids: CASNQGQGYEQYF. The DNA of the CDR3 is TGCGCCAGCAATCAAGGACAGGGCTACGAGCAGTACTTC.

This sequence joins TRBV10-3 and TRBJ2-4, with 7 bases matching TRBD1. J gave up 8 bases and V 0 bases, and 1 base lay outside the gene matches. Germline V lookup: CDR1 ENHRY, CDR2 SYGVKD. The CDR3 covers 13 residues. The CDR3 loop is CAISESDRDIQYF. The DNA for the CDR3 is TGTGCCATCAGTGAGTCCGACAGGGACATTCAGTACTTC.

V usage is TRBV19 and J usage is TRBJ2-5; 10 bases map to TRBD2. CDR3 size: 16 residues. The ends lost 3 bases at V and 6 bases at J; junction bases unmatched: 10. Looked up from germline, CDR1 is LNHDA and CDR2 is SQIVND (reference sequence). The CDR3 bases are TGTGCCAGTAGTATGTCGGAAGCGGGGGGGCTGAAGACCCAGTACTTC. Translated, it gives CASSMSEAGGLKTQYF.

The chain uses TRBV5-1 and TRBJ2-5, with D unclear. The V gene's germline CDR1 is SGHRS and CDR2 YFSETQ. The V end lost 0 bases, the J end lost 5 bases, and 8 bases lay between the germline ends. This CDR3 spans 13 amino acids. CDR3 protein: CASSLEVRETQYF. In nucleotides, the CDR3 is TGCGCCAGCAGCTTGGAGGTGCGGGAGACCCAGTACTTC.

V and J are TRBV5-1 and TRBJ1-1, with D perhaps matching TRBD1 (5 bases). CDR1 is SGHRS, CDR2 YFSETQ, per germline. Trimming removed 0 bases from V and 2 bases from J, with 11 bases in between. The CDR3 has 15 residues. The CDR3 spells CASSLDPGPNTEAFF. CDR3 nucleotides: TGCGCCAGCAGCTTGGACCCAGGGCCTAACACTGAAGCTTTCTTT.

This clone has just one count. This chain uses TRBV6-5 with TRBJ2-3, with D possibly TRBD2 on 6 matching bases. V lost 4 bases and J 6 bases, leaving 20 bases between the germline ends. CDR1 is MNHEY and CDR2 is SVGAGI in the germline V gene. CDR3 length: 16 amino acids. CDR3 amino acids: CASSSPRTTGGDTQYF. Written as DNA, the CDR3 is TGTGCCAGCAGTTCGCCTCGAACAACCGGAGGGGATACGCAGTATTTT.

CDR3 in amino acids: CASSLFTSGGMGETQYF. CDR3 DNA: TGCGCCAGCAGCTTGTTTACGAGCGGGGGAATGGGAGAGACCCAGTACTTC. V usage is TRBV5-1 and J usage is TRBJ2-5, with 8 nucleotides matching TRBD2. Looked up from germline, CDR1 is SGHRS and CDR2 is YFSETQ. With V trimmed by 1 base and J by 4 bases, 12 bases remained unmatched. The CDR3 extends over 17 amino acids.

The V gene is TRBV27, the J gene TRBJ2-1; the D gene is possibly TRBD1 (5 bases). This CDR3 region has 11 residues. Germline loops: CDR1 MNHEY, CDR2 SMNVEV (reference sequence). The germline V and J ends were trimmed by 4 bases and 7 bases, with 5 bases remaining between them. CDR3 in amino acids: CASSSGNEQFF. The CDR3 DNA reads TGTGCCAGCAGTTCAGGGAATGAGCAGTTCTTC.

This chain links TRBV7-2 with TRBJ1-3; 10 bases agree with TRBD1. V trimming: 5 bases; J trimming: 4 bases; junction bases outside the gene matches: 8. This CDR3 comprises 16 residues. From germline, CDR1 is SGHTA and CDR2 FQGNSA. The CDR3 sequence is CASSTRQGAKGNTIYF. The CDR3 nucleotides are TGTGCCAGCAGCACGCGACAGGGGGCAAAGGGAAACACCATATATTTT.

The DNA of the CDR3 is TGTGCCAGCAGCCAGGACAGAAACCATAGCAATCAGCCCCAGCATTTT. The encoded protein is CASSQDRNHSNQPQHF. The J gene is TRBJ1-5, the V gene TRBV21-1; TRBD1, the table's D call, lacks a check against the DNA. TRBV21-1 corresponds to a pseudogene. The CDR3 loop spans 16 amino acids.